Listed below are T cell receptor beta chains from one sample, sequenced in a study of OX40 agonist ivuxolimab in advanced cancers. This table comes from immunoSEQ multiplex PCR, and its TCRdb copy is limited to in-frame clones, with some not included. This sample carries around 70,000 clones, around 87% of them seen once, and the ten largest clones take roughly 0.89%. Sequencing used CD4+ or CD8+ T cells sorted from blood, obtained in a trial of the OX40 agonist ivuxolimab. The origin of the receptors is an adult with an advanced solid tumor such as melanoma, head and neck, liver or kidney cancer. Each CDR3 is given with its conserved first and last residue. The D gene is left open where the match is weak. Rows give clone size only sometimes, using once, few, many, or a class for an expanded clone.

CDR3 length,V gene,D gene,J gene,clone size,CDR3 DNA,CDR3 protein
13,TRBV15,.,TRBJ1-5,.,TGTGCCACCAATAATCTGGGGGGCCAGCCCCAGCATTTT,CATNNLGGQPQHF
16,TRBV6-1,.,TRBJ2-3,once,TGTGCCAGCAGTGAAGCGGCGGCGGTCGGCACAGATACGCAGTATTTT,CASSEAAAVGTDTQYF
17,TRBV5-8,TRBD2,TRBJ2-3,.,TGTGCCAGCAGCCCCCCGGGACTAGCGGGAGTGTTAGATACGCAGTATTTT,CASSPPGLAGVLDTQYF
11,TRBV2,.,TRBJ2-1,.,TGTGCCAGCAGCCGAGCGCCTGAGCAGTTCTTC,CASSRAPEQFF
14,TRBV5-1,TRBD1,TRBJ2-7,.,TGCGCCAGCAGCGGGACAGGGAGCTCCTACGAGCAGTACTTC,CASSGTGSSYEQYF
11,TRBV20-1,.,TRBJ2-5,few,TGCACCCCGGAGCGGGAAGAGACCCAGTACTTC,CTPEREETQYF
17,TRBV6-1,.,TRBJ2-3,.,TGTGCCAGCAGTGAGGGGTGGGGGGACAGAAGCACAGATACGCAGTATTTT,CASSEGWGDRSTDTQYF
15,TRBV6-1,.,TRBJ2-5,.,TGTGCCAGCTCCTCAGGACGGGTAGGGGGGGAGACCCAGTACTTC,CASSSGRVGGETQYF
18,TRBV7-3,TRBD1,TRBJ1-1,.,TGTGCCAGCAGCCCACGGGGTTGGGGCAGGGGGCCGAACACTGAAGCTTTCTTT,CASSPRGWGRGPNTEAFF
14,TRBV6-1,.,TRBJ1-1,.,TGTGCCAGCAGGGCCGGTGACACGAACACTGAAGCTTTCTTT,CASRAGDTNTEAFF
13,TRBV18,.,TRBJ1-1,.,TGTGCCAGCTCACCCGGGCTCGACGCTGAAGCTTTCTTT,CASSPGLDAEAFF
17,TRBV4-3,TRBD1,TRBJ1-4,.,TGCGCCAGCAGCCTAGGACAGGGTTCGGCAACTAATGAAAAACTGTTTTTT,CASSLGQGSATNEKLFF
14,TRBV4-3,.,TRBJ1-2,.,TGCGCCAGCAGCCCCAACCCACTGATCTATGGCTACACCTTC,CASSPNPLIYGYTF
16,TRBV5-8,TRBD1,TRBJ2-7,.,TGTGCCAGCAGCTTTTGGTTCGGGACAGGGGTGCACGAGCAGTACTTC,CASSFWFGTGVHEQYF
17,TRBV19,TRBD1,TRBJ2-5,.,TGTGCCAGTAGTATCCCTCTCCGGGACAGGGGAGTAGAGACCCAGTACTTC,CASSIPLRDRGVETQYF
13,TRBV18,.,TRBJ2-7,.,TGTGCCAGCTCAGGCAGTCTCTCCTACGAGCAGTACTTC,CASSGSLSYEQYF
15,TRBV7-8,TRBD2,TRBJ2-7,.,TGTGCCAGCAGCTTAGAGGGGCGGGAGATCTACGAGCAGTACTTC,CASSLEGREIYEQYF
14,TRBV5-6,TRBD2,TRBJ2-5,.,TGTGCCAGCAGCAGACTAGCGGGACTAGAGACCCAGTACTTC,CASSRLAGLETQYF
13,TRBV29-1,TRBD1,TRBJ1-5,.,TGCAGCGTGGGACAGGGGGCGGGTCAGCCCCAGCATTTT,CSVGQGAGQPQHF
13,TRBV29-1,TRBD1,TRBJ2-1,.,TGCAGCGTTACAGGGGGGCTAGGGCGTGAGCAGTTCTTC,CSVTGGLGREQFF
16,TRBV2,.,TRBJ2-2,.,TGTGCCAGCAATGTCTATGGGGGGTCTGGCACCGGGGAGCTGTTTTTT,CASNVYGGSGTGELFF
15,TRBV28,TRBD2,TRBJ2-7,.,TGTGCCAGCAGTTTCATAGGGACTAGAGTCTACGAGCAGTACTTC,CASSFIGTRVYEQYF
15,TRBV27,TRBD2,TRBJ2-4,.,TGTGCCAGCAGTAAGGCCTCGGGAGGCAAAAACATTCAGTACTTC,CASSKASGGKNIQYF
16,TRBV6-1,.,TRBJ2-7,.,TGTGCCAGCAGTGAATTCGGGACAACCTTGGGGTACGAGCAGTACTTC,CASSEFGTTLGYEQYF
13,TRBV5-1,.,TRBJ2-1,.,TGCGCCAGCAGCCTGGGGATTCACAATGAGCAGTTCTTC,CASSLGIHNEQFF
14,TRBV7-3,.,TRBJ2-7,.,TGTGCCAGCAGCCCGAGAGCGGGCTCCTACGAGCAGTACTTC,CASSPRAGSYEQYF
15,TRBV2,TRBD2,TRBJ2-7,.,TGTGCCAGCACAGGAGCGGGAGGGCCTCTATACGAGCAGTACTTC,CASTGAGGPLYEQYF